This passage covers 20 T cell receptor beta chains from one sample sequenced in a study of metastatic and nonmetastatic thyroid tumors. TCRdb re-clonotyped the PCR reads via MiXCR. Of roughly 30,000 clones in the sample, roughly 23% were seen once. Patients underwent thyroid surgery, and none had received any treatment before it. Sequences were obtained from blood. The receptors originated from a female donor with papillary thyroid cancer or a benign thyroid nodule (not recorded which). Some clones in this sample may be carry-over from other donors' samples.

This clone was seen many times. V usage is TRBV11-2 and J usage is TRBJ1-1; no clear D. The V end was cut by 0 bases, the J end by 7 bases, with 15 bases between. Germline CDR1 reads SGHAT; CDR2 reads FQNNGV. The CDR3 runs to 15 residues. This CDR3 reads CASSLDLQPGSEAFF. Here the CDR3 DNA reads TGTGCCAGCAGCTTAGACCTACAGCCAGGCAGTGAAGCTTTCTTT.

This clone was counted many times. CDR3 sequence reads: CASTQSGTFEAFF. The CDR3 DNA reads TGTGCCAGCACCCAATCCGGGACATTTGAAGCTTTCTTT. J is TRBJ1-1 and V is TRBV5-7, with a weak D call TRBD1 (6 bases). TRBV5-7 is given ORF status, its function remaining uncertain. Trimming took off 6 bases at V and 7 bases at J, with 16 bases between the two ends. This CDR3 region has 13 residues.

This clone was detected ten times or more. V is TRBV28 and J is TRBJ2-4; D is unclear. Germline V CDR1 and CDR2: MDHEN, SYDVKM. The CDR3 is 13 amino acids. The V end lost 2 bases, the J end lost 5 bases, and 7 bases lay between the germline ends. The CDR3 loop reads CASSLSYENIQYF. The CDR3 nucleotides are TGTGCCAGCAGTTTAAGTTACGAAAACATTCAGTACTTC.

In this sample, this clone turned up many times. V is TRBV9 and J is TRBJ2-3; 9 nucleotides line up with TRBD2. The CDR3 spans 16 residues. The V gene's germline CDR1 is SGDLS and CDR2 YYNGEE. J was trimmed by 3 bases and V by 3 bases; bases with no gene match: 8. CDR3 in amino acids: CASSESGTSSTDTQYF. The CDR3 bases are TGTGCCAGCAGCGAGTCCGGGACTAGCTCAACAGATACGCAGTATTTT.

This clone was recorded many times. The chain joins TRBV19 to TRBJ2-2; D remains unclear. In germline, CDR1 is LNHDA, CDR2 SQIVND (reference sequence). Trimming pared 10 bases from V and 0 bases from J, leaving 12 bases between. The CDR3 is made up of 14 amino acids. CDR3 DNA sequence: TGTGCCACTTCCGAGACCACGAACACCGGGGAGCTGTTTTTT. Encoded protein: CATSETTNTGELFF. Based on the CDR3 plus reference TRBV19 and TRBJ2-2, the full variable domain is DGGITQSPKYLFRKEGQNVTLSCEQNLNHDAMYWYRQDPGQGLRLIYYSQIVNDFQKGDIAEGYSVSREKKESFPLTVTSAQKNPTAFYLCATSETTNTGELFFGEGSRLTVL.

This clone came up a few times. The chain has TRBV29-1 and TRBJ2-7; tentatively, D is TRBD1 or TRBD2 (5 bases each). Germline CDR1 SQVTM, CDR2 ANQGSEA. The CDR3 is 11 residues long. V lost 7 bases and J 5 bases, leaving 12 bases between the germline ends. CDR3 nucleotide sequence: TGCAGCGGGCTTACGGGGCACGAGCAGTACTTC. Residues: CSGLTGHEQYF.

This clone occurred a few times. This chain joins TRBV6-4 and TRBJ1-6; D is ambiguous. The CDR3 is 15 amino acids. With 0 bases removed from V and 7 bases from J, the gap between germline ends came to 10 bases. Germline CDR1 MRHNA, CDR2 SNTAGT. CDR3 nucleotides: TGTGCCAGCAGTGACTCCCGGCGGTACAATTCACCCCTCCACTTT. Translated, it gives CASSDSRRYNSPLHF.

By its share, this clone is medium-sized (0.01 to 0.1%). The DNA for the CDR3 is TGTGCCAGCAGTTTACCAGGGACTGGCTACACCTTC. This codes for CASSLPGTGYTF. The rearrangement joins TRBV28 to TRBJ1-2, with a tentative D call TRBD1 (5 bases). V gave up 2 bases and J gave up 7 bases, with 8 bases separating them. The CDR3 is 12 amino acids. The germline V gene encodes CDR1 MDHEN and CDR2 SYDVKM.

This clone came up many times. In nucleotides, the CDR3 is TGTGCCAGCAGCCGCCAGGGTCCGAACACTGAAGCTTTCTTT. Translated: CASSRQGPNTEAFF. This chain joins TRBV7-2 and TRBJ1-1, with D possibly matching TRBD1 (5 bases). The CDR3 contains 14 residues. CDR1 and CDR2 (germline): SGHTA, FQGNSA. Trimming cost V 5 bases and J 1 base, with 11 bases left between them.

The CDR3 loop is CASSFSGTGDRGEQFF. As DNA, the CDR3 is TGTGCCAGCAGCTTTTCCGGGACAGGGGACCGGGGTGAGCAGTTCTTC. The chain recombines TRBV11-1 with TRBJ2-1, with 10 bases aligning to TRBD1. Per the germline V gene, CDR1 is SGHAT and CDR2 is FQDESV (reference sequence). CDR3 length: 16 residues. With V trimmed by 3 bases and J by 9 bases, 11 bases remained unmatched.

This clone has only one observation. The junction shows a germline mismatch at one end, possibly a read error. Other DNA variants within this sample encode the same CDR3. The V call is TRBV20-1, the J call TRBJ1-1; D remains unclear. The germline V gene has CDR1 DFQATT and CDR2 SNEGSKA (reference sequence). The CDR3 runs 16 residues. Here the CDR3 reads CSARDVVAGWNTEAFF. CDR3 bases: TGCAGTGCTAGAGATGTAGTCGCAGGTTGGAACACTGAAGCTTTCTTC.

The chain joins TRBV27 to TRBJ1-1; no definite D call. Per germline, CDR1 MNHEY and CDR2 SMNVEV (reference sequence). The CDR3 is 14 amino acids. V lost 2 bases and J 4 bases, leaving 11 bases between the germline ends. CDR3 sequence reads: CASSLIGYPTEAFF. DNA for the CDR3: TGTGCCAGCAGTTTAATAGGGTACCCCACTGAAGCTTTCTTT.

The V gene is TRBV11-2, the J gene TRBJ2-3, with TRBD1 matching 9 bases. Germline V lookup: CDR1 SGHAT, CDR2 FQNNGV. Germline trimming cut 6 bases from V and 4 bases from J; bases unmatched to any gene: 11. This CDR3 has 16 residues. The CDR3 loop reads CASRFLKGQGADTQYF. The CDR3 DNA follows: TGTGCCAGCAGATTTCTAAAGGGACAGGGCGCAGATACGCAGTATTTT. Filled out from reference TRBV11-2 and TRBJ2-3, the complete variable domain reads EAGVAQSPRYKIIEKRQSVAFWCNPISGHATLYWYQQILGQGPKLLIQFQNNGVVDDSQLPKDRFSAERLKGVDSTLKIQPAKLEDSAVYLCASRFLKGQGADTQYFGPGTRLTVL.

CDR3 sequence reads: CARQGEFCSGRGNEQFF. The CDR3 DNA sequence: TGCGCCAGACAGGGGGAATTCTGTAGCGGGAGAGGCAATGAGCAGTTCTTC. The chain combines TRBV5-1 with TRBJ2-1; tentative D call: TRBD2 (9 bases). The CDR3 extends over 17 amino acids. V lost 8 bases and J 6 bases, leaving 27 bases between the germline ends. Germline loops: CDR1 SGHRS, CDR2 YFSETQ.

Of note for this clone: A much larger clone sits a single nucleotide away, making a read error possible. The sample has other DNA sequences that encode this CDR3 too. The CDR3 here is CASSETGELFF. The DNA of the CDR3 is TGTGCCAGCAGCGAGACGGGGGAGCTGTTTTTT. The chain has TRBV9 and TRBJ2-2, with D unclear. The germline V and J ends were trimmed by 3 bases and 8 bases, with 5 bases remaining between them. The CDR3 has 11 residues. The V gene's germline CDR1 is SGDLS and CDR2 YYNGEE.

This clone appeared many times. V gene TRBV10-3 combines with J gene TRBJ1-5; D may be TRBD1 (6 bases). The germline V gene encodes CDR1 ENHRY and CDR2 SYGVKD. The V end lost 8 bases, the J end lost 5 bases, and 10 bases lay between the germline ends. This CDR3 spans 12 amino acids. The CDR3 is CAIGDIDQPQHF. In DNA, the CDR3 is TGTGCCATCGGGGACATCGATCAGCCCCAGCATTTT.

The rearrangement uses TRBV9 and TRBJ2-2; D call uncertain. Trimming shortened V by 0 bases and J by 3 bases, and 9 bases separated the two germline ends. Germline V gives CDR1 SGDLS, CDR2 YYNGEE. This CDR3 region has 15 residues. DNA of the CDR3: TGTGCCAGCAGCGTAGATACGAGGTACACCGGGGAGCTGTTTTTT. Its protein product is CASSVDTRYTGELFF.

This clone was recorded only once. V usage is TRBV7-2 and J usage is TRBJ2-1; a weak D match, TRBD2 (5 bases). CDR1 and CDR2 from the germline V gene are SGHTA and FQGNSA. V was pared by 5 bases and J by 4 bases, with 9 bases between. The CDR3 totals 13 residues. CDR3 coding DNA: TGTGCCAGCAGCGCAGGAGGTTACAATGAGCAGTTCTTC. Amino acids: CASSAGGYNEQFF.

This clone was detected many times. This chain links TRBV9 with TRBJ1-2; 11 bases align to TRBD1. Germline lookup yields CDR1 SGDLS and CDR2 YYNGEE. V was pared by 0 bases and J by 4 bases, with 5 bases of the junction left unmatched. The CDR3 has 16 amino acids. The chain's CDR3 is CASSVDAGTGGYGYTF. CDR3 sequence (DNA): TGTGCCAGCAGCGTAGACGCCGGGACAGGGGGCTATGGCTACACCTTC.

The V call is TRBV7-9, the J call TRBJ1-6; no reliable D call. This CDR3 contains 11 residues. Germline CDR1 is SEHNR and CDR2 is FQNEAQ (reference sequence). Trimming took off 6 bases at V and 12 bases at J, with 9 bases between the two ends. The CDR3 DNA reads as TGTGCCAGCAGTCCCGGAGTACCCCTCCACTTT. This encodes CASSPGVPLHF.